The source of this T cell receptor beta chain is a study of OX40 agonist ivuxolimab in advanced cancers. The overall study: Subjects had a mean age of around 60 years, with a range of about 23 to 90; about 83% were male.

Assay used: immunoSEQ multiplex PCR; TCRdb lists only in-frame clones, some missing. Here the sample spans tens of thousands of clones, 75% to 95% being singletons. V was pared by 7 bases and J by 2 bases, with 7 bases of the junction left unmatched. CDR1 is MDHEN and CDR2 is SYDVKM in the germline V gene. The CDR3 is 15 residues long. The receptor's source is an adult with an advanced solid tumor such as melanoma, head and neck, liver or kidney cancer. The chain joins TRBV28 to TRBJ2-7; 11 nucleotides match TRBD2. Sequenced material: CD4+ or CD8+ T cells sorted from blood, taken in a trial of the OX40 agonist ivuxolimab. CDR3 bases: TGTGCCAGCACCGAACTAGCGGGAGTCGCCTACGAGCAGTACTTC. Translating it yields CASTELAGVAYEQYF.